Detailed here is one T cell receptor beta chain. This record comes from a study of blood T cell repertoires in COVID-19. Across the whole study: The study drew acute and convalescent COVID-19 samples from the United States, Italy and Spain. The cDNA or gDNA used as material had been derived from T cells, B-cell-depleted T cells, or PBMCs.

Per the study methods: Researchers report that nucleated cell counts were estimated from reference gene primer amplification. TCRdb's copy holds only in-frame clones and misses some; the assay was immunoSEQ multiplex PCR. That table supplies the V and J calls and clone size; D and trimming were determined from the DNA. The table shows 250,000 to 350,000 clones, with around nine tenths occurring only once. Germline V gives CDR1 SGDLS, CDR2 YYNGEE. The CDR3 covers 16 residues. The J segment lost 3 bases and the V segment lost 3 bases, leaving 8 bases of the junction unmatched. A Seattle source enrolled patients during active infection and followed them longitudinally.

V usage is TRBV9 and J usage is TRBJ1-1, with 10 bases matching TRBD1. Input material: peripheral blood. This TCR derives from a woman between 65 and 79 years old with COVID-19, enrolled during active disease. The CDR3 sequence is CASSATTGQGYTEAFF. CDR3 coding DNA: TGTGCCAGCAGCGCGACAACGGGACAGGGGTACACTGAAGCTTTCTTT.